In this sample, the clone carrying this TCR beta chain turned up once. A read error may produce the germline difference seen at one junction end. Each 20-30 mg portion of unsorted bulk tissue served as the source for co-extraction of RNA and DNA. With a constant-region primer, TCR beta cDNA was made from about 0.5 ug of total RNA. Libraries for TCR beta were built through three nested multiplex PCR rounds, which together made up a slightly modified ARM-PCR procedure. Two initial PCR rounds of around 9 cycles each paired TRBV1-TRBV30 forward primers with a C-beta reverse primer. TCRdb re-called the multiplex PCR reads with MiXCR, one entry per CDR3 protein. The repertoire consists of about 97,000 distinct CDR3 sequences, with approximately 70% occurring once and the leading ten covering roughly 12%. The data stem from a study of tumor-infiltrating lymphocytes in primary liver carcinoma. The CDR3 totals 16 residues.

The sample consisted of liver tumor tissue from sampling region 2. Subset described: tumor region T2, inferior pole. The origin of this receptor is a woman in her fifties or sixties with primary liver carcinoma and hepatitis B virus infection. This sequence joins TRBV12-3 or TRBV12-4 and TRBJ2-3, with TRBD2 matching over 7 bases. The CDR3 reads CACSDVGPGRAYTQYF. In DNA, the CDR3 is TGTGCCTGCAGTGACGTGGGACCAGGGAGGGCCTATACGCAGTATTTT.